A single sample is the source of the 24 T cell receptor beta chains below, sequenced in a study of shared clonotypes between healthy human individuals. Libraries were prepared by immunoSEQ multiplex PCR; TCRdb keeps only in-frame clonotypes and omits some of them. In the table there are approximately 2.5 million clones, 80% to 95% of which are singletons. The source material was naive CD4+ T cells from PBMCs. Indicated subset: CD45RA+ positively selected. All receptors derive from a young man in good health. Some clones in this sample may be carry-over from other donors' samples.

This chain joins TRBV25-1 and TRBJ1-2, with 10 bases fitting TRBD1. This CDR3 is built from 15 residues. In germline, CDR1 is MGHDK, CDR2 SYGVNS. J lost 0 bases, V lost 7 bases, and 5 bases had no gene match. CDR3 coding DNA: TGTGCCAGCAATCCAGACAGGGGGCCTAACTATGGCTACACCTTC. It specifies CASNPDRGPNYGYTF.

For the CDR3, the DNA is TGTGCCAGCAGCTTACGGCAGCTCGGGGGCTACACCTTC. Translated: CASSLRQLGGYTF. This sequence joins TRBV13 and TRBJ1-2; D gene uncertain. Germline V gives CDR1 PRHDT, CDR2 FYEKMQ (reference sequence). V was trimmed by 2 bases and J by 8 bases, leaving 12 bases between them. The CDR3 is made up of 13 amino acids. Full variable domain (rest looked up from reference TRBV13 and TRBJ1-2): AAGVIQSPRHLIKEKRETATLKCYPIPRHDTVYWYQQGPGQDPQFLISFYEKMQSDKGSIPDRFSAQQFSDYHSELNMSSLELGDSALYFCASSLRQLGGYTFGSGTRLTVV.

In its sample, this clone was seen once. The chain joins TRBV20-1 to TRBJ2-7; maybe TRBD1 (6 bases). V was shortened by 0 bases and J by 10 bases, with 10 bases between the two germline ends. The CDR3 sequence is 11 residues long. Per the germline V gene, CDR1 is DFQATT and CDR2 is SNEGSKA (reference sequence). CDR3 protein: CSARDLQGQYF. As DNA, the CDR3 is TGCAGTGCTAGAGATTTACAGGGACAGTACTTC.

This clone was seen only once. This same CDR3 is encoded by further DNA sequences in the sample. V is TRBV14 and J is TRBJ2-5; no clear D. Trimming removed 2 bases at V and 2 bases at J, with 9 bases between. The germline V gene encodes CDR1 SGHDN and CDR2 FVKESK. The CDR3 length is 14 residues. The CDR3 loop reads CASSQLGGQETQYF. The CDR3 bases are TGTGCCAGCAGCCAACTAGGTGGGCAAGAGACCCAGTACTTC.

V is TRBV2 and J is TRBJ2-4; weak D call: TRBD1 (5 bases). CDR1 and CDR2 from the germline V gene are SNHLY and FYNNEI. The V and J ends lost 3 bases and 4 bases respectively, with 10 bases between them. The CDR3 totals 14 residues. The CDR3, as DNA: TGTGCCAGCAGTGATCCAGGGATTAAAAACATTCAGTACTTC. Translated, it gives CASSDPGIKNIQYF.

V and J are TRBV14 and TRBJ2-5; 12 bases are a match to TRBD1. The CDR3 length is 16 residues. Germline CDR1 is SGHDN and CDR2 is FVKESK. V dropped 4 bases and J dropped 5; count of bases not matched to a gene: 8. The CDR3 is CASSPRDRGPWETQYF. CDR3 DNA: TGTGCCAGCAGCCCCCGGGACAGGGGGCCCTGGGAGACCCAGTACTTC.

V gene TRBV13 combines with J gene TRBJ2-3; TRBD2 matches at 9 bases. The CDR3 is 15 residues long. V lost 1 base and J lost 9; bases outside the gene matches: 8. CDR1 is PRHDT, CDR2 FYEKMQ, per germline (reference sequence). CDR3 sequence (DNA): TGTGCCAGCAGCTTAGTTCTACTAGCGGGTCGCACGCAGTATTTT. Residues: CASSLVLLAGRTQYF.

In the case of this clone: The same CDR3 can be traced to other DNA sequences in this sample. The CDR3 bases are TGTGCCAGCAGCTTAGATGAAGAGACCCAGTACTTC. This codes for CASSLDEETQYF. The V gene is TRBV7-6, the J gene TRBJ2-5; D remains ambiguous. This CDR3 spans 12 amino acids. The V gene lost 1 base and the J gene lost 3 bases, with 3 bases spanning the gap. In germline, CDR1 is SGHVS, CDR2 FNYEAQ.

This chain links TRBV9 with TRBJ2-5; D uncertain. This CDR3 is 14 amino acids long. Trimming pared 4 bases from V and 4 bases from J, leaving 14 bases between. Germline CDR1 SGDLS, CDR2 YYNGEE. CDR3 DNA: TGTGCCAGCAGCTTTGGACCCCTCCGAGAGACCCAGTACTTC. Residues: CASSFGPLRETQYF.

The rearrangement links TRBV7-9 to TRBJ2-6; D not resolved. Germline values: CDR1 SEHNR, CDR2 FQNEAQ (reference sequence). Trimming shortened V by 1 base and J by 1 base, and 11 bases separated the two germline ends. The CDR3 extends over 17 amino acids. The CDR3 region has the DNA TGTGCCAGCAGCTTAGAGTTGGCCGGATCTGGGGCCAACGTCCTGACTTTC. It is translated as CASSLELAGSGANVLTF.

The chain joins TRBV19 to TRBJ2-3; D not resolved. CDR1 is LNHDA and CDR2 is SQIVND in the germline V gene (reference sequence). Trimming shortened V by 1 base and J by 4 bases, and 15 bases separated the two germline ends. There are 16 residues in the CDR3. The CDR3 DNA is TGTGCCAGTAGTATAGCCTGGAGCCTTGAGGCAGATACGCAGTATTTT. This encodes CASSIAWSLEADTQYF.

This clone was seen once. CDR3 sequence reads: CASRQGQPATNEKLFF. The CDR3, as DNA: TGTGCCAGTAGGCAGGGACAGCCCGCAACTAATGAAAAACTGTTTTTT. The V gene is TRBV19, the J gene TRBJ1-4; 7 nucleotides match TRBD1. This CDR3 is built from 16 residues. V lost 6 bases to trimming and J lost 0 bases; unmatched junction nucleotides: 7. Germline-derived CDR1 and CDR2 are LNHDA and SQIVND (reference sequence).

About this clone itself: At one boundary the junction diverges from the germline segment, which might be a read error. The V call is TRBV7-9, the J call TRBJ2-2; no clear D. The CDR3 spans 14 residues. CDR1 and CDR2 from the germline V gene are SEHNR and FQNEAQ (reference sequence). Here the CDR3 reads CASGFVTNTGELFF. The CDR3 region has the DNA TGTGCCAGCGGCTTCGTTACGAACACCGGGGAGCTGTTTTTT.

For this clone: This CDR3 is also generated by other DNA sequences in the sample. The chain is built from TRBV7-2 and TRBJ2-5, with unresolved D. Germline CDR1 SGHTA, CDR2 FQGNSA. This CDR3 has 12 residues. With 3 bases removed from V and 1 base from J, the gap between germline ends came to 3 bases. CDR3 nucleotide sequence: TGTGCCAGCAGCTTGCTCCAAGAGACCCAGTACTTC. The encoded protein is CASSLLQETQYF.

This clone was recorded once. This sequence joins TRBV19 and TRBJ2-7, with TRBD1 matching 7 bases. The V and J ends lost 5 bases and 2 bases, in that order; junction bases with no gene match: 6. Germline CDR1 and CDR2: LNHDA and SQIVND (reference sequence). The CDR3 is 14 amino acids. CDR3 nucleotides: TGTGCCAGTAGTGTTCAGGGGGATGCCTACGAGCAGTACTTC. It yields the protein CASSVQGDAYEQYF.

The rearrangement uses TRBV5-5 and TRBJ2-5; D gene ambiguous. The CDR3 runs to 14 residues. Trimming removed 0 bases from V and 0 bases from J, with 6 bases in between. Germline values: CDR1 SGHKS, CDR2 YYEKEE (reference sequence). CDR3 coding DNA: TGTGCCAGCAGCTTGGTACAGTACCAAGAGACCCAGTACTTC. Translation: CASSLVQYQETQYF.

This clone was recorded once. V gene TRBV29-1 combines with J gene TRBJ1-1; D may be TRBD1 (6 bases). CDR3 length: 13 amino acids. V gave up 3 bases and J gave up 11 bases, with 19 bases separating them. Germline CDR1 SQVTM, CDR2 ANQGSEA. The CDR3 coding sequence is TGCAGCGTTGACCTGCGCGGACAGCCGGGGGCTTTCTTT. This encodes CSVDLRGQPGAFF.

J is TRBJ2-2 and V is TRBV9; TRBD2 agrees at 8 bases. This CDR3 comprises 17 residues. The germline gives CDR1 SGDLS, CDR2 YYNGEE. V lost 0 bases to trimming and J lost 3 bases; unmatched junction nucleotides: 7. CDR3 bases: TGTGCCAGCAGCGTAGGACCTAGCGGGTCTCACACCGGGGAGCTGTTTTTT. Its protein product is CASSVGPSGSHTGELFF. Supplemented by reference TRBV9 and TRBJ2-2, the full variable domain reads DSGVTQTPKHLITATGQRVTLRCSPRSGDLSVYWYQQSLDQGLQFLIQYYNGEERAKGNILERFSAQQFPDLHSELNLSSLELGDSALYFCASSVGPSGSHTGELFFGEGSRLTVL.

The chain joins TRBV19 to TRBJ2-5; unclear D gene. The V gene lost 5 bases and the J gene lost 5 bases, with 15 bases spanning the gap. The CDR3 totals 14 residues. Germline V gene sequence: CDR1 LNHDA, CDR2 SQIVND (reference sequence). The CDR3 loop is CASSPFLLMETQYF. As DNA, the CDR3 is TGTGCCAGTAGTCCATTCCTGCTAATGGAGACCCAGTACTTC.

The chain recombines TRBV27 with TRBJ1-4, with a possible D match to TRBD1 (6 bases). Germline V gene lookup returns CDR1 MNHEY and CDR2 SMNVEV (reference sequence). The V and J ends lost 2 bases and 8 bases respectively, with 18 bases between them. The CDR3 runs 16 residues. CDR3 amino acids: CASSLSGWGQTEKLFF. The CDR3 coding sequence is TGTGCCAGCAGTTTAAGTGGTTGGGGGCAGACAGAAAAACTGTTTTTT.

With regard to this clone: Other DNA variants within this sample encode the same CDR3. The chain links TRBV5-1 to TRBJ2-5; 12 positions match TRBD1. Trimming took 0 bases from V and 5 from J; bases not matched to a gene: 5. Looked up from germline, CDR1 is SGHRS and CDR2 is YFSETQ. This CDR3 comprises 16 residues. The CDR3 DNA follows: TGCGCCAGCAGCTTGGCCGGGACAGGGGGCCCGGAGACCCAGTACTTC. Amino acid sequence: CASSLAGTGGPETQYF. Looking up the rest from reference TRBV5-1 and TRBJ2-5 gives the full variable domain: KAGVTQTPRYLIKTRGQQVTLSCSPISGHRSVSWYQQTPGQGLQFLFEYFSETQRNKGNFPGRFSGRQFSNSRSEMNVSTLELGDSALYLCASSLAGTGGPETQYFGPGTRLLVL.

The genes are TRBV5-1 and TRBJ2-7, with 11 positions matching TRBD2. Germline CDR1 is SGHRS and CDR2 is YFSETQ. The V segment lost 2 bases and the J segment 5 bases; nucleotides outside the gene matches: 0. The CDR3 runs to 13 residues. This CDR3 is CASSFSGRDEQYF. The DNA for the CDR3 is TGCGCCAGCAGCTTTAGCGGGAGGGACGAGCAGTACTTC.

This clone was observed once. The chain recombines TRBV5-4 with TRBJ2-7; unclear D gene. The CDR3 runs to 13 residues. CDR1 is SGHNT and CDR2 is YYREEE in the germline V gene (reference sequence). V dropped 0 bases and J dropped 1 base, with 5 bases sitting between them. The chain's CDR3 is CASSLAPSYEQYF. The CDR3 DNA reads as TGTGCCAGCAGCTTGGCCCCGTCCTACGAGCAGTACTTC.

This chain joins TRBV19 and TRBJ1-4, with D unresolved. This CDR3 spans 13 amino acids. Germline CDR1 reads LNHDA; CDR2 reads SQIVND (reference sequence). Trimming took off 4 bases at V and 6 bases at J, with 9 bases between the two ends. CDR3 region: CASSRAGDEKLFF. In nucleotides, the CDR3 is TGTGCCAGTAGTAGGGCAGGTGATGAAAAACTGTTTTTT. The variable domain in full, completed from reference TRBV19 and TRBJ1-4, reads DGGITQSPKYLFRKEGQNVTLSCEQNLNHDAMYWYRQDPGQGLRLIYYSQIVNDFQKGDIAEGYSVSREKKESFPLTVTSAQKNPTAFYLCASSRAGDEKLFFGSGTQLSVL.